A single sample gave rise to the 8 T cell receptor beta chains below, sequenced in a study of spatial heterogeneity in lung cancer. The time point is: blood at routine non-recurrence follow-up after resection. Sequencing of whole RNA from tumor, nontumor lung or frozen PBMC involved no sorting. TCRdb analysed the 5' RACE reads with MiXCR anew, one entry per CDR3 protein. The sample comprises about 52,000 distinct CDR3 sequences, less than 9% of which are singletons, and roughly 35% rests with the top ten. The sequencing used PBMCs, collected at follow-up. The receptors were sampled from a female donor with early-stage non-small cell lung cancer.

This clonotype was counted only a few times. The CDR3 coding sequence is TGTGCCAGCAGTTTGGCTAGGGGCAACACTGAAGCTTTCTTT. This gives the protein CASSLARGNTEAFF. The chain links TRBV28 to TRBJ1-1, with D possibly TRBD1 on 5 matching bases. CDR1 and CDR2 from the germline V gene are MDHEN and SYDVKM. There are 14 residues in the CDR3. Between the trimmed V and J ends, which lost 3 bases and 2 bases, there was a span of 10 bases.

Many counts were recorded for this clonotype. The gene calls are TRBV7-9 and TRBJ2-3, with 7 bases aligning to TRBD1. Germline CDR1 and CDR2: SEHNR and FQNEAQ (reference sequence). CDR3 length equals 17 residues. V was clipped by 2 bases and J by 1 base; unmatched bases: 9. CDR3 sequence (DNA): TGTGCCAGCAGCTTAATATCCGGCACAGGGGGCACAGATACGCAGTATTTT. It encodes CASSLISGTGGTDTQYF. The entire variable domain, with the rest obtained from reference TRBV7-9 and TRBJ2-3, is as follows: DTGVSQNPRHKITKRGQNVTFRCDPISEHNRLYWYRQTLGQGPEFLTYFQNEAQLEKSRLLSDRFSAERPKGSFSTLEIQRTEQGDSAMYLCASSLISGTGGTDTQYFGPGTRLTVL.

A remark on this clonotype: A read error may produce the germline difference seen at one junction end. DNA of the CDR3: TGTGTCAGCACCCTTCAGGGGACCCAGTACTTC. Translated, it gives CVSTLQGTQYF. V and J are TRBV28 and TRBJ2-5, with TRBD1 as a possible D gene (5 bases). The germline CDR1 and CDR2 sequences are MDHEN and SYDVKM. The CDR3 length is 11 residues.

The sample holds a few counts of this clonotype. The DNA for the CDR3 is TGTGCCAGCAGCTTCAATAAGGGGGGGCAAGAGACCCAGTACTTC. It encodes CASSFNKGGQETQYF. The chain links TRBV7-2 to TRBJ2-5; maybe TRBD2 (7 bases). V was pared by 3 bases and J by 2 bases, with 13 bases between. The CDR3 has 15 residues. Per germline, CDR1 SGHTA and CDR2 FQGNSA.

This clonotype was picked up many times. The rearrangement uses TRBV4-1 and TRBJ2-7; D gene unclear. V shed 1 base and J shed 5 bases, with 12 bases lying between them. The CDR3 is made up of 14 amino acids. Germline V gives CDR1 MGHRA, CDR2 YSYEKL. The CDR3 nucleotides read TGCGCCAGCAGCCAAGTCTGGGTTCAACACGAGCAGTACTTC. This sequence encodes CASSQVWVQHEQYF.

This clonotype came up many times. This chain joins TRBV5-1 and TRBJ2-3; D perhaps matches TRBD1 (5 bases). The CDR3 runs to 17 residues. Trimming took off 3 bases at V and 0 bases at J, with 17 bases between the two ends. Germline assignment: CDR1 SGHRS and CDR2 YFSETQ. CDR3 loop: CASSWGRATSSTDTQYF. The CDR3 bases are TGCGCCAGCAGCTGGGGCAGGGCGACCTCAAGCACAGATACGCAGTATTTT.

The chain recombines TRBV2 with TRBJ2-5; 7 nucleotides agree with TRBD2. Germline-derived CDR1 and CDR2 are SNHLY and FYNNEI. V dropped 3 bases and J dropped 4; count of bases not matched to a gene: 11. The CDR3 runs to 16 residues. The CDR3 sequence is CASSDDSGQTRETQYF. The CDR3, as DNA: TGTGCCAGCAGTGACGATAGCGGGCAAACCCGAGAGACCCAGTACTTC.

This clonotype was detected only a few times. V usage is TRBV18 and J usage is TRBJ2-5, with TRBD2 identical over 8 bases. This CDR3 has 16 amino acids. CDR1 is KGHSH and CDR2 is LQKENI in the germline V gene. V was pared by 3 bases and J by 1 base, with 7 bases of the junction left unmatched. The CDR3 region has the DNA TGTGCCAGCTCACCTCTAAGCGGGGGATTCCAAGAGACCCAGTACTTC. Amino acids: CASSPLSGGFQETQYF.